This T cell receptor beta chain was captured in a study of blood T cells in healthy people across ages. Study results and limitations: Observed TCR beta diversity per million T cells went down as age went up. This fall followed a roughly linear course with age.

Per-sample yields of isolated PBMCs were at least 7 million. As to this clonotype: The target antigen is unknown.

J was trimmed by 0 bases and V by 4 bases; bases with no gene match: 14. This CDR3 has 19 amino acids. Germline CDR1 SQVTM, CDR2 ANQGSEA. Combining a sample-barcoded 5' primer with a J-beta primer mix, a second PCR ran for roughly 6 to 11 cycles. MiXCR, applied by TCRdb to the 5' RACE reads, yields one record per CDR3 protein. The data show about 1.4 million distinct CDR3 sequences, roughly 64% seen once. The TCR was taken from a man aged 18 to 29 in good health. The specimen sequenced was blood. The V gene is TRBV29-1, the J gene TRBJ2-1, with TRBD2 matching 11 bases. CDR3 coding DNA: TGCAGCGTTGGATTAGACCTAGCGGGGGGCGGACGCTCCTACAATGAGCAGTTCTTC. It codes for CSVGLDLAGGGRSYNEQFF.